What follows are 22 T cell receptor beta chains derived from one specimen sequenced in a study of control samples from healthy donors and cancer patients. Libraries were prepared by immunoSEQ multiplex PCR; TCRdb keeps only in-frame clonotypes and omits some of them. The repertoire holds about 100,000 clones, with around 88% as singletons. Sequenced sample: blood. The receptors were gathered from a young man in good health.

CDR3 amino acids: CASSRGTGRSSYEQYF. CDR3 DNA sequence: TGCGCCAGCAGCCGCGGGACAGGCCGGAGCTCCTACGAGCAGTACTTC. This chain joins TRBV5-1 and TRBJ2-7; 8 bases are a match to TRBD1. There are 16 residues in the CDR3. The germline V gene has CDR1 SGHRS and CDR2 YFSETQ. V shed 4 bases, J shed 0 bases, and the junction held 9 bases outside the gene matches.

The chain couples TRBV7-3 to TRBJ2-4; no firm D call. This CDR3 is 13 amino acids long. V gave up 2 bases and J gave up 8 bases, with 10 bases separating them. CDR1 is SGHTA, CDR2 FQGTGA, per germline. The CDR3 DNA reads as TGTGCCAGCAGCTTAGGGTTGCGAGACATTCAGTACTTC. It specifies CASSLGLRDIQYF.

This rearrangement joins TRBV14 to TRBJ1-1, with D possibly TRBD1 on 6 matching bases. CDR1 SGHDN and CDR2 FVKESK come from the germline V gene. V shed 2 bases and J shed 4 bases, with 14 bases lying between them. The CDR3 contains 15 residues. The CDR3 loop reads CASSQWAGASTEAFF. The CDR3 region has the DNA TGTGCCAGCAGCCAATGGGCAGGGGCATCCACTGAAGCTTTCTTT. The full variable domain, in which reference TRBV14 and TRBJ1-1 provide the parts outside the CDR3, is EAGVTQFPSHSVIEKGQTVTLRCDPISGHDNLYWYRRVMGKEIKFLLHFVKESKQDESGMPNNRFLAERTGGTYSTLKVQPAELEDSGVYFCASSQWAGASTEAFFGQGTRLTVV.

V and J are TRBV19 and TRBJ1-5; the match to TRBD1 covers 7 bases. The CDR3 extends over 14 amino acids. After removal of 6 bases from V and 1 base from J, the junction contained 3 bases not matched to a gene. CDR1 is LNHDA, CDR2 SQIVND, per germline (reference sequence). CDR3 in DNA: TGTGCCAGTAGGCTACAGGGGAGCAATCAGCCCCAGCATTTT. Translated, it gives CASRLQGSNQPQHF.

This clone was recorded only once. The V gene is TRBV15, the J gene TRBJ2-1; 10 nucleotides match TRBD2. The CDR3 totals 18 residues. Looked up from germline, CDR1 is LNHNV and CDR2 is YYDKDF (reference sequence). V shed 1 base, J shed 7 bases, and the junction held 13 bases outside the gene matches. The CDR3 DNA reads TGTGCCACCAGCAGAGGCGGGGGCCCGGGACTAGCGTTAAATGAGCAGTTCTTC. Translating it yields CATSRGGGPGLALNEQFF.

V gene TRBV24-1 combines with J gene TRBJ2-5, with 9 bases that match TRBD2. J was trimmed by 2 bases and V by 3 bases; bases with no gene match: 12. In germline, CDR1 is KGHDR, CDR2 SFDVKD. The CDR3 spans 18 residues. The CDR3 spells CATSDPGAASGAQETQYF. For the CDR3, the DNA is TGTGCCACCAGTGATCCGGGGGCGGCTAGCGGGGCTCAAGAGACCCAGTACTTC.

This clone was picked up a small number of times. The chain employs TRBV15 and TRBJ1-4; D gene uncertain. Germline values: CDR1 LNHNV, CDR2 YYDKDF (reference sequence). The CDR3 spans 15 residues. V was cut by 0 bases and J by 8 bases, with 13 bases left in between. CDR3 sequence reads: CATSRDRSGSEKLFF. In DNA form, the CDR3 reads TGTGCCACCAGCAGAGATCGTAGCGGGTCCGAAAAACTGTTTTTT.

CDR3 region: CASSQGNRQGEQFF. For the CDR3, the DNA is TGTGCCAGCAGCCAAGGCAACCGACAGGGGGAGCAGTTCTTC. The chain joins TRBV3-1 (or the pseudogene TRBV3-2) to TRBJ2-1; 8 nucleotides agree with TRBD1. The CDR3 sequence is 14 residues long. The V gene's germline CDR1 is LGHDT and CDR2 YNNKEL (reference sequence). The junction had 6 bases not matched to a gene; V was cut back by 1 base and J by 10 bases.

This chain uses TRBV2 with TRBJ2-5, with D perhaps TRBD2 (5 bases). The germline V gene encodes CDR1 SNHLY and CDR2 FYNNEI. The CDR3 totals 14 residues. V was pared by 4 bases and J by 0 bases, with 9 bases between. For the CDR3, the DNA is TGTGCCAGCAGTGGGGGAGAGAACCAAGAGACCCAGTACTTC. Its translation is CASSGGENQETQYF.

The chain combines TRBV3-1 (or the pseudogene TRBV3-2) with TRBJ2-7, with 12 positions matching TRBD2. CDR3 length equals 16 residues. Germline CDR1 LGHDT, CDR2 YNNKEL (reference sequence). Trimming cost V 2 bases and J 5 bases; bases outside gene matches: 7. In DNA, the CDR3 is TGTGCCAGCAGCCAACGTTGGACTAGCGGGATCAACGAGCAGTACTTC. Translated: CASSQRWTSGINEQYF.

V gene TRBV7-2 combines with J gene TRBJ2-1; D unresolved. Germline CDR1 SGHTA, CDR2 FQGNSA. The CDR3 runs to 14 residues. V lost 5 bases and J 12 bases, leaving 20 bases between the germline ends. CDR3 DNA: TGTGCCAGCAGCCTCGACAACTATATTTTGGGGCAGTTCTTC. It is translated as CASSLDNYILGQFF.

This rearrangement joins TRBV10-2 to TRBJ2-2, with D maybe TRBD2 (6 bases). Germline V gives CDR1 WSHSY, CDR2 SAAADI. The CDR3 consists of 14 residues. V gave up 5 bases and J gave up 4 bases, with 11 bases separating them. CDR3 residues: CASSLAGPTGELFF. The DNA of the CDR3 is TGCGCCAGCAGTCTGGCGGGGCCCACCGGGGAGCTGTTTTTT.

Details on this clone: The junction departs from germline at one end; a sequencing error may be responsible. The chain is built from TRBV5-6 and TRBJ1-3; D not certain. Germline V lookup: CDR1 SGHDT, CDR2 YYEEEE. This CDR3 is 17 amino acids long. CDR3 loop: CAGSPREGILSGNTIYF. In nucleotides, the CDR3 is TGTGCCGGCAGCCCCCGAGAGGGAATCCTCTCTGGAAACACCATATATTTT.

The rearrangement joins TRBV4-2 to TRBJ1-2; 9 bases map to TRBD1. This CDR3 region has 16 residues. Germline V gene sequence: CDR1 LGHNA, CDR2 YNFKEQ. Trimming took 1 base from V and 2 from J; bases not matched to a gene: 5. CDR3: CASSQVMGQGNYGYTF. DNA of the CDR3: TGTGCCAGCAGCCAAGTTATGGGACAGGGAAACTATGGCTACACCTTC.

This chain connects TRBV27 to TRBJ2-7; D may match TRBD1 or TRBD2 (5 bases each). In germline, CDR1 is MNHEY, CDR2 SMNVEV (reference sequence). Trimming pared 4 bases from V and 3 bases from J, leaving 16 bases between. The CDR3 sequence is 15 residues long. The CDR3 is CASSSSAGGYYEQYF. The CDR3 coding sequence is TGTGCCAGCAGTTCCTCGGCTGGGGGTTACTACGAGCAGTACTTC.

This clone was detected once. This chain uses TRBV6-5 with TRBJ1-5; D ambiguous. Trimming stripped 5 bases from V and 6 bases from J, with 11 bases between. This CDR3 has 13 amino acids. The germline V gene has CDR1 MNHEY and CDR2 SVGAGI. This CDR3 reads CASSPDAAQPQHF. The CDR3, as DNA: TGTGCCAGCAGTCCGGACGCGGCTCAGCCCCAGCATTTT.

This clone appeared a single time. The CDR3 spells CASSLTRGEDYGYTF. In DNA, the CDR3 is TGTGCCAGCAGCCTCACCCGGGGGGAGGACTATGGCTACACCTTC. V gene TRBV7-9 combines with J gene TRBJ1-2, with D possibly being TRBD1 (5 bases). CDR3 length equals 15 residues. Trimming removed 5 bases at V and 3 bases at J, with 16 bases between. Germline CDR1 SEHNR, CDR2 FQNEAQ (reference sequence).

This rearrangement joins TRBV4-1 to TRBJ1-6; D unclear. The length of the CDR3 is 16 residues. Trimming removed 3 bases at V and 4 bases at J, with 13 bases between. Germline CDR1 MGHRA, CDR2 YSYEKL. The CDR3 nucleotides read TGCGCCAGCAGCCAGACATATCCGACTTATAATTCACCCCTCCACTTT. Its translation is CASSQTYPTYNSPLHF.

The V and J genes are TRBV4-3 and TRBJ2-2, with 8 bases aligning to TRBD2. V shed 0 bases and J 6 bases; nucleotides not matched to a gene: 3. Per germline, CDR1 LGHNA and CDR2 YSLEER. This CDR3 contains 15 residues. The CDR3 DNA follows: TGCGCCAGCAGCCAAGATACACTAGCGGCCGGGGAGCTGTTTTTT. Residues: CASSQDTLAAGELFF.

The chain has TRBV11-2 and TRBJ2-1; 12 bases fit TRBD2. Germline V lookup: CDR1 SGHAT, CDR2 FQNNGV. V shed 0 bases and J 6 bases; nucleotides not matched to a gene: 3. There are 16 residues in the CDR3. DNA for the CDR3: TGTGCCAGCAGCTTAGACCTAGCGGGGGGGAGCAATGAGCAGTTCTTC. It codes for CASSLDLAGGSNEQFF.

The rearrangement joins TRBV29-1 to TRBJ1-5, with TRBD1 matching 7 bases. Germline CDR1 is SQVTM and CDR2 is ANQGSEA. Trimming at V came to 4 bases and at J to 1 base, leaving 7 bases not matched to a gene. The CDR3 covers 15 residues. Written as DNA, the CDR3 is TGCAGCGTTGCACTAGGGACAGCCAGCAATCAGCCCCAGCATTTT. This codes for CSVALGTASNQPQHF.

The CDR3 DNA is TGTGCCAGCAGTTTCCGGTACCTTGGGACTGAAGCTTTCTTT. The encoded protein is CASSFRYLGTEAFF. The rearrangement uses TRBV27 and TRBJ1-1; D remains unclear. This CDR3 has 14 amino acids. Germline lookup yields CDR1 MNHEY and CDR2 SMNVEV (reference sequence). The V end was cut by 3 bases, the J end by 5 bases, with 13 bases between.